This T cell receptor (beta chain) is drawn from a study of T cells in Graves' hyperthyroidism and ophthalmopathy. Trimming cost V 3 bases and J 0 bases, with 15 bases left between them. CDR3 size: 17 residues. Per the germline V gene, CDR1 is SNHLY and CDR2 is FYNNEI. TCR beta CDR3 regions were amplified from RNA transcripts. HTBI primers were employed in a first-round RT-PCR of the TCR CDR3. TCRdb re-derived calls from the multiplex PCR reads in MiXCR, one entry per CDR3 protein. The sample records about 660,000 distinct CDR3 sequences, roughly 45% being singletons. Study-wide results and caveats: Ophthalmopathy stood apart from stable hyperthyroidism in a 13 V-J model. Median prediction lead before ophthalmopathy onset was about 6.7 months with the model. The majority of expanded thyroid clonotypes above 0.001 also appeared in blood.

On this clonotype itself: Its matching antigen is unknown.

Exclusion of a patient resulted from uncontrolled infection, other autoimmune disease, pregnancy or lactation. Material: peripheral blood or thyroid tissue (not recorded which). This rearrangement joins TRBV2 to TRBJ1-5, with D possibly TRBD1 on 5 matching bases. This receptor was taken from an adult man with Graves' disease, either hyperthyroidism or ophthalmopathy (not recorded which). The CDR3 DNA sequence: TGTGCCAGCAGTGACTCACGCGGGGCCTATAGCAATCAGCCCCAGCATTTT. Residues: CASSDSRGAYSNQPQHF.